Shown below are 7 T cell receptor beta chains from a single sample sequenced in a study of T cells in Graves' hyperthyroidism and ophthalmopathy. Researchers amplified the TCR beta CDR3 regions from RNA transcripts. Researchers ran a first-round RT-PCR on the TCR CDR3 using the HTBI primer set. Via MiXCR, TCRdb re-called the multiplex PCR reads, giving one row per CDR3 protein. The sample records roughly 500,000 distinct CDR3 sequences, roughly 13% being singletons. The specimen was blood. These receptors originate from a woman aged 30 to 39 with Graves' hyperthyroidism that later progressed to Graves' ophthalmopathy.

This clonotype has a count of ten or more. The chain combines TRBV27 with TRBJ2-7, with TRBD1 identical over 7 bases. There are 13 residues in the CDR3. Germline V lookup: CDR1 MNHEY, CDR2 SMNVEV (reference sequence). V was clipped by 2 bases and J by 3 bases; unmatched bases: 1. CDR3 residues: CASSLAGGYEQYF. CDR3 DNA: TGTGCCAGCAGTTTAGCAGGGGGCTACGAGCAGTACTTC.

This chain joins TRBV4-3 and TRBJ2-7, with D perhaps TRBD1 (5 bases). Germline V gene lookup returns CDR1 LGHNA and CDR2 YSLEER. This CDR3 has 13 amino acids. Trimming left V 4 bases short and J 1 base short, with 8 bases between. The CDR3 reads CASSLRTSYEQYF. CDR3 nucleotides: TGCGCCAGCAGCCTCCGGACATCCTACGAGCAGTACTTC.

The chain couples TRBV15 to TRBJ1-2; 7 nucleotides match TRBD1. J was trimmed by 8 bases and V by 3 bases; bases with no gene match: 6. From germline, CDR1 is LNHNV and CDR2 YYDKDF (reference sequence). This CDR3 has 13 residues. CDR3 loop: CATSSDRVGGYTF. The CDR3 coding sequence is TGTGCCACCAGCAGCGACAGGGTGGGGGGCTACACCTTC.

This clonotype was recorded at least ten times. V usage is TRBV18 and J usage is TRBJ1-1; 7 bases map to TRBD1. After removal of 6 bases from V and 3 bases from J, the junction contained 7 bases not matched to a gene. Looked up from germline, CDR1 is KGHSH and CDR2 is LQKENI. CDR3 length: 14 amino acids. The DNA for the CDR3 is TGTGCCAGCTCCCTGTCCACAGGGGACACTGAAGCTTTCTTT. Encoded protein: CASSLSTGDTEAFF.

Many counts were recorded for this clonotype. V is TRBV20-1 and J is TRBJ2-7; a weak D match, TRBD1 (7 bases). Between the trimmed V and J ends, which lost 6 bases and 2 bases, there was a span of 11 bases. This CDR3 comprises 12 residues. Germline values: CDR1 DFQATT, CDR2 SNEGSKA (reference sequence). DNA for the CDR3: TGCAGTGCGGCGGGACAGCCCTACGAGCAGTACTTC. As protein: CSAAGQPYEQYF.

As concerns this clonotype: A read error is likely, as this CDR3 ends without the conserved phenylalanine or tryptophan. The chain recombines TRBV28 with TRBJ1-5; D remains unclear. V lost 2 bases, J lost 5 bases, and 4 bases lay in between. The CDR3 contains 12 residues. The V gene's germline CDR1 is MDHEN and CDR2 SYDVKM. The CDR3 loop reads CASSLGYQPQHY. For the CDR3, the DNA is TGTGCCAGCAGTTTAGGGTATCAGCCCCAGCATTAT.

This clonotype showed up many times. This rearrangement joins TRBV6-2 or TRBV6-3 to TRBJ2-3; 12 nucleotides line up with TRBD2. Germline V gene lookup returns CDR1 MNHEY and CDR2 SVGEGT. Trimming took 4 bases from V and 4 from J; bases not matched to a gene: 9. The CDR3 has 17 amino acids. CDR3 residues: CASSSASGRAGADTQYF. In DNA, the CDR3 is TGTGCCAGCAGTTCCGCTAGCGGGAGGGCCGGTGCAGATACGCAGTATTTT.